This T cell receptor (beta chain) was captured by sequencing in a study of T-cell reconstitution after alpha-beta-depleted transplantation in children. This clonotype showed up many times. Molecular barcoding with unique molecular identifiers was used for the TCRbeta library. TCRdb re-analysed the PCR reads in MiXCR, keeping a single row per CDR3 protein. The sample lists around 410,000 distinct CDR3 sequences, about a tenth occurring once. The length of the CDR3 is 12 residues. V dropped 0 bases and J dropped 7 bases, with 1 base sitting between them. Per the germline V gene, CDR1 is MNHEY and CDR2 is SVGAGI.

This receptor was identified in a human donor who donated a stem cell graft to a child with acute myeloid leukemia. The source material was PBMCs from the stem cell graft donor, sampled from the stem cell graft. The chain links TRBV6-5 to TRBJ1-6, with D uncertain. CDR3 sequence reads: CASSYSNSPLHF. CDR3 DNA: TGTGCCAGCAGTTACTCGAATTCACCCCTCCACTTT.